This TCR beta chain comes out of a study of blood T cell repertoires in COVID-19. At the level of the study: COVID-19 samples collected from the United States, Italy and Spain covered acute and convalescent phases. From T cells, B-cell-depleted T cells, or PBMCs came the material, which was cDNA or gDNA.

Measured with immunoSEQ multiplex PCR; TCRdb has only the in-frame clones, and not every one. The sample comprises around 70,000 clones, more than 80% of which are singletons, and 18% rests with the top ten. This clone has a handful of counts. This CDR3 spans 15 amino acids. Germline V CDR1 and CDR2: KGHSH, LQKENI. The junction had 1 base not matched to a gene; V was cut back by 0 bases and J by 0 bases. Input material: peripheral blood. The TCR was taken from a woman aged 60-75 years with acute or convalescent COVID-19. The chain employs TRBV18 and TRBJ1-2; 7 bases agree with TRBD1. The CDR3 region is CASSPPGTANYGYTF. For the CDR3, the DNA is TGTGCCAGCTCACCACCGGGGACAGCTAACTATGGCTACACCTTC.